These 5 T cell receptor beta chains share one sample of origin, sequenced in a study of blood T cells in healthy people across ages. Primed by a sample-barcoded 5' primer and a J-beta primer mix, a second PCR proceeded for 7 to 11 cycles. A single record per CDR3 protein comes from TCRdb applying MiXCR to the 5' RACE reads. Of around 1,000,000 distinct CDR3 sequences listed, about 23% are singletons. This sample also belongs to another study, concerning T cells of mothers and their children.

The sample was blood. The receptors come from a girl under 10 years old in good health.

The rearrangement links TRBV5-1 to TRBJ1-2, with no clear D. Trimming removed 1 base at V and 4 bases at J, with 14 bases between. Germline V CDR1 and CDR2: SGHRS, YFSETQ. The CDR3 covers 15 residues. The CDR3: CASSLHEGHLYGYTF. In DNA, the CDR3 is TGCGCCAGCAGCTTGCATGAGGGTCATCTCTATGGCTACACCTTC.

This clonotype has a handful of counts. V gene TRBV28 combines with J gene TRBJ2-3, with 9 bases identical to TRBD2. The CDR3 has 16 residues. The J segment lost 1 base and the V segment lost 4 bases, leaving 6 bases of the junction unmatched. In germline, CDR1 is MDHEN, CDR2 SYDVKM. CDR3 sequence (DNA): TGTGCCAGCAGTTCTCCTAGCGGGGAGGGCACAGATACGCAGTATTTT. Translated: CASSSPSGEGTDTQYF.

The sample holds a few counts of this clonotype. V usage is TRBV5-6 and J usage is TRBJ2-5, with a weak D call TRBD1 (6 bases). Germline V gene sequence: CDR1 SGHDT, CDR2 YYEEEE. V shed 0 bases and J shed 4 bases, with 10 bases lying between them. The CDR3 consists of 14 residues. In DNA, the CDR3 is TGTGCCAGCAGCTTGGTCACAGGGATAGAGACCCAGTACTTC. It codes for CASSLVTGIETQYF.

This rearrangement joins TRBV4-3 to TRBJ1-2; no clear D gene. The CDR3 extends over 15 amino acids. Germline V gives CDR1 LGHNA, CDR2 YSLEER. V was trimmed by 4 bases and J by 0 bases, leaving 12 bases between them. The CDR3 DNA follows: TGCGCCAGCAGCCCACGCAGCCTTTCTAACTATGGCTACACCTTC. Its protein is CASSPRSLSNYGYTF.

This clonotype has more than one count but fewer than ten. The chain links TRBV20-1 to TRBJ2-5, with 7 nucleotides matching TRBD2. CDR3 length: 15 residues. Germline CDR1 reads DFQATT; CDR2 reads SNEGSKA (reference sequence). The V gene end was trimmed by 0 bases and the J gene end by 6 bases; junction bases not matched to a gene: 10. The CDR3: CSARDRGRDLQTQYF. In DNA, the CDR3 is TGCAGTGCTAGAGATCGAGGGAGGGACCTCCAGACCCAGTACTTC.